These T cell receptor beta chains were read from a single sample in a study of blood T cells in healthy people across ages. TCRdb independently ran MiXCR on the 5' RACE reads; one entry per CDR3 protein. The profile shows approximately 690,000 distinct CDR3 sequences, under 70% of them singletons. Sequenced material: blood. These receptors were taken from a man in his 60s in good health. CDR3s include the opening cysteine and the closing phenylalanine or tryptophan. The order of the fields is J gene, clone size, D gene, V gene, CDR3 DNA, CDR3 protein. The D gene is left open where the match is weak. The size entry is marked missing in some rows and otherwise reads once, few, many or a size class.

J: TRBJ2-3
size: NA
D: TRBD2
V: TRBV4-1
DNA: TGCGCCAGCAGCCAGTGGACTAGCAGCACAGATACGCAGTATTTT
CDR3: CASSQWTSSTDTQYF

J: TRBJ1-6
size: NA
D: NA
V: TRBV10-2
DNA: TGCGCCAGCAGTAACGGTTCCAGGTCACCCCTCCACTTT
CDR3: CASSNGSRSPLHF

J: TRBJ2-1
size: NA
D: NA
V: TRBV7-9
DNA: TGTGCCAGCGGTAGACTAGTTCAGGACAATGAGCAGTTCTTC
CDR3: CASGRLVQDNEQFF

J: TRBJ2-6
size: few
D: NA
V: TRBV20-1
DNA: TGCAGTGCAAACAGGGCTGGGGCCAACGTCCTGACTTTC
CDR3: CSANRAGANVLTF

J: TRBJ1-1
size: NA
D: NA
V: TRBV20-1
DNA: TGCAGTGCTCCAGGGATAAACACTGAAGCTTTCTTT
CDR3: CSAPGINTEAFF

J: TRBJ1-2
size: NA
D: NA
V: TRBV7-6
DNA: TGTGCCAGCAGCCCAGTTGACGGCTATGGCTACACCTTC
CDR3: CASSPVDGYGYTF

J: TRBJ2-1
size: NA
D: TRBD2
V: TRBV20-1
DNA: TGCAGTGCTAAATCGCGCGGGGGGGCCGGCAATGAGCAGTTCTTC
CDR3: CSAKSRGGAGNEQFF

J: TRBJ2-3
size: few
D: NA
V: TRBV29-1
DNA: TGCAGCGTTGAAGCCGGGACCCCTGGGGATACGCAGTATTTT
CDR3: CSVEAGTPGDTQYF

J: TRBJ2-6
size: NA
D: NA
V: TRBV18
DNA: TGTGCCAGCTCACCAATCTCCTCTGGGGCCAACGTCCTGACTTTC
CDR3: CASSPISSGANVLTF

J: TRBJ2-5
size: NA
D: TRBD2
V: TRBV11-2
DNA: TGTGCCAGCAAACAAGGGACTAGTGAAGAGACCCAGTACTTC
CDR3: CASKQGTSEETQYF

J: TRBJ2-5
size: NA
D: TRBD1
V: TRBV12-3/TRBV12-4
DNA: TGTGCCAGCAGTTCAGCACAAAACAGGGGAGAGACCCAGTACTTC
CDR3: CASSSAQNRGETQYF

J: TRBJ2-1
size: few
D: TRBD1
V: TRBV29-1
DNA: TGCAGCGTGGGGACAGGGGGGTTACGCAATGAGCAGTTCTTC
CDR3: CSVGTGGLRNEQFF

J: TRBJ2-3
size: NA
D: NA
V: TRBV6-6
DNA: TGTGCCAGCAAGGCCTCACTAGCACGCACAGATACGCAGTATTTT
CDR3: CASKASLARTDTQYF

J: TRBJ1-2
size: NA
D: NA
V: TRBV4-1
DNA: TGCGCCAGCAGCCGAGGGCCTACAAGCCCATCTAACTATGGCTACACCTTC
CDR3: CASSRGPTSPSNYGYTF

J: TRBJ2-7
size: few
D: NA
V: TRBV6-6
DNA: TGTGCCAGCAGTTACGTTACCGATGGATTAACCCCTCTGGAGCAGTACTTC
CDR3: CASSYVTDGLTPLEQYF

J: TRBJ2-3
size: once
D: NA
V: TRBV5-1
DNA: TGCGCCAGCAGCGCTAGCCCCATACCTAGCACAGATACGCAGTATTTT
CDR3: CASSASPIPSTDTQYF

J: TRBJ1-1
size: NA
D: TRBD1
V: TRBV6-2/TRBV6-3
DNA: TGTGCCAGCAGTTACTCAAGGGGGCACCACACTGAAGCTTTCTTT
CDR3: CASSYSRGHHTEAFF

J: TRBJ2-7
size: NA
D: TRBD2
V: TRBV20-1
DNA: TGCAGTGCTACACGGGAGGGGCCTTCCTACGAGCAGTACTTC
CDR3: CSATREGPSYEQYF

J: TRBJ2-6
size: NA
D: NA
V: TRBV15
DNA: TGTGCCACCAGCAGAGATCCAGGGACTGGGGCCAACGTCCTGACTTTC
CDR3: CATSRDPGTGANVLTF

J: TRBJ1-2
size: NA
D: NA
V: TRBV20-1
DNA: TGCAGTGCTAGGGGAAGGGACTCCTCCGGGTATGGCTACACCTTC
CDR3: CSARGRDSSGYGYTF

J: TRBJ1-1
size: NA
D: NA
V: TRBV7-9
DNA: TGTGCCAGCAGCTTATCAGGGACATCTAACACTGAAGCTTTCTTT
CDR3: CASSLSGTSNTEAFF

J: TRBJ2-5
size: once
D: NA
V: TRBV18
DNA: TGTGCCAGCTCACCAATGCAGCAGGAGACCCAGTACTTC
CDR3: CASSPMQQETQYF

J: TRBJ2-7
size: NA
D: TRBD1
V: TRBV27
DNA: TGTGCCAGCAGTTCCTCGACAGGGAGCTCCTACGAGCAGTACTTC
CDR3: CASSSSTGSSYEQYF

J: TRBJ1-2
size: few
D: NA
V: TRBV28
DNA: TGTGCCAGCAGTTTCGGACACAGCTATGGCTACACCTTC
CDR3: CASSFGHSYGYTF

J: TRBJ2-7
size: few
D: NA
V: TRBV6-1
DNA: TGTGCCAGCAGTGAAGGTGACTACCCCCCTACCTACGAGCAGTACTTC
CDR3: CASSEGDYPPTYEQYF

J: TRBJ2-1
size: NA
D: TRBD1
V: TRBV20-1
DNA: TGCAGTGCCAGAGGACAGGTAACCTCCTACAATGAGCAGTTCTTC
CDR3: CSARGQVTSYNEQFF

J: TRBJ2-1
size: NA
D: TRBD2
V: TRBV9
DNA: TGTGCCAGCAGCGTAGGGGCCGACGGGGGGATCTCCTACAATGAGCAGTTCTTC
CDR3: CASSVGADGGISYNEQFF

J: TRBJ2-5
size: NA
D: NA
V: TRBV12-5
DNA: TGTGCTAGTGGCCAATCGGGCCAGGGTCGCGAGACCCAGTACTTC
CDR3: CASGQSGQGRETQYF

J: TRBJ2-7
size: few
D: NA
V: TRBV12-3/TRBV12-4
DNA: TGTGCCAGCACGAACAGGGTTCTGGGCGAGCAGTACTTC
CDR3: CASTNRVLGEQYF

J: TRBJ1-6
size: NA
D: NA
V: TRBV9
DNA: TGTGCCAGCAGCGTAGCAGGGGAGCATTCACCCCTCCACTTT
CDR3: CASSVAGEHSPLHF

J: TRBJ2-3
size: NA
D: TRBD2
V: TRBV20-1
DNA: TGCAGTGCGGCCGAAGGGTTGTCACTAGCGGGCGCAGGAGATACGCAGTATTTT
CDR3: CSAAEGLSLAGAGDTQYF

J: TRBJ2-1
size: few
D: NA
V: TRBV9
DNA: TGTGCCAGCAGCGTAGGCAGTATTTCCTACAATGAGCAGTTCTTC
CDR3: CASSVGSISYNEQFF

J: TRBJ2-7
size: few
D: NA
V: TRBV29-1
DNA: TGCAGCGTGAGGTCTCGGACGGCCACCTACGAGCAGTACTTC
CDR3: CSVRSRTATYEQYF

J: TRBJ2-5
size: NA
D: TRBD2
V: TRBV9
DNA: TGTGCCAGCCCGTCAGAGCTAGCGGGCCGCCAAGAGACCCAGTACTTC
CDR3: CASPSELAGRQETQYF

J: TRBJ2-1
size: NA
D: NA
V: TRBV5-1
DNA: TGCGCCAGCAGCTTTGCGGGGACCTCCTACAATGAGCAGTTCTTC
CDR3: CASSFAGTSYNEQFF

J: TRBJ2-1
size: once
D: TRBD2
V: TRBV7-9
DNA: TGTGCCAGCAGCCCCTATCTAGCGGGGGGTTCCTACAATGAGCAGTTCTTC
CDR3: CASSPYLAGGSYNEQFF

J: TRBJ2-1
size: many
D: NA
V: TRBV2
DNA: TGTGCCAGCAGTGGCGCTGGGAATGAGCAGTTCTTC
CDR3: CASSGAGNEQFF

J: TRBJ2-7
size: few
D: TRBD2
V: TRBV20-1
DNA: TGCAGTGCTAGTGGGACTAGCGGGGGGCCCTCCTACGAGCAGTACTTC
CDR3: CSASGTSGGPSYEQYF

J: TRBJ1-1
size: few
D: NA
V: TRBV12-3/TRBV12-4
DNA: TGTGCCAGCAGTTTGCGGGCCCTGGGAGAAGCTTTCTTT
CDR3: CASSLRALGEAFF

J: TRBJ2-3
size: NA
D: NA
V: TRBV7-2
DNA: TGTGCCAGCAGCTTAGAGGTAGCGGCAGGCACAGATACGCAGTATTTT
CDR3: CASSLEVAAGTDTQYF

J: TRBJ2-7
size: NA
D: NA
V: TRBV2
DNA: TGTGCCAGCAGGACAGGTGCCTACGAGCAGTACTTC
CDR3: CASRTGAYEQYF

J: TRBJ1-1
size: NA
D: TRBD1
V: TRBV2
DNA: TGTGCCAGCGGACAGGCCCTGAACACTGAAGCTTTCTTT
CDR3: CASGQALNTEAFF

J: TRBJ2-7
size: once
D: NA
V: TRBV7-9
DNA: TGTGCCAGCAGCTTACATTACAATGAGCAGTACTTC
CDR3: CASSLHYNEQYF

J: TRBJ1-6
size: NA
D: NA
V: TRBV6-4
DNA: TGTGCCAGCAGTGACTCTAGAGTATCACCCCTCCACTTT
CDR3: CASSDSRVSPLHF

J: TRBJ2-4
size: NA
D: NA
V: TRBV19
DNA: TGTGCCAGTTCCCCAGGGGGGGGCGTGAACATTCAGTACTTC
CDR3: CASSPGGGVNIQYF

J: TRBJ2-3
size: NA
D: TRBD1
V: TRBV10-3
DNA: TGTGCCATCAGCCTCGGACAGGGGACCTATGGCACAGATACGCAGTATTTT
CDR3: CAISLGQGTYGTDTQYF

J: TRBJ2-1
size: NA
D: NA
V: TRBV5-1
DNA: TGCGCCAGCAGCTTGGCAGTCGGGGGCAATGAGCAGTTCTTC
CDR3: CASSLAVGGNEQFF

J: TRBJ2-2
size: few
D: NA
V: TRBV5-6
DNA: TGTGCCAGCAGCGTGGACCTGCAGGCCGGGGAGCTGTTTTTT
CDR3: CASSVDLQAGELFF